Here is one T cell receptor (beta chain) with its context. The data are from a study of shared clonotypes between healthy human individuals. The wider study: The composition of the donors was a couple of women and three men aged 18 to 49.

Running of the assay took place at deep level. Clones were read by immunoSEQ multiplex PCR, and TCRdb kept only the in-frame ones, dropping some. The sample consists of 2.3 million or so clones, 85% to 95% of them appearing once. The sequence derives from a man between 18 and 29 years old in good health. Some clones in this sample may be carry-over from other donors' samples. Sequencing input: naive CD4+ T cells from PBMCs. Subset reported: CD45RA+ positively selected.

The CDR3 bases are TGTGCCAGCAGTCAGGGGGGCTCGGCTTTCACTGAAGCTTTCTTT. Encoded protein: CASSQGGSAFTEAFF. The J gene is TRBJ1-1, the V gene TRBV27, with TRBD1 matching 7 bases. The CDR3 loop spans 15 amino acids. The germline gives CDR1 MNHEY, CDR2 SMNVEV (reference sequence). Losses at the gene ends were 5 bases for V and 4 bases for J; bases not matched to a gene: 10.